Listed below are T cell receptor beta chains from one sample, sequenced in a study of preoperative IRX-2 immunotherapy in early breast cancer. Clones were read by immunoSEQ multiplex PCR, and TCRdb kept only the in-frame ones, dropping some. The table has tens of thousands of clones, approximately 78% seen once. This sample comprised lymph node tissue, obtained after IRX-2 immunotherapy. All receptors derive from a human donor with breast cancer. Each CDR3 is given with its conserved first and last residue. A D gene is named only where the DNA matches it firmly. Not all rows give a size; the values are once, few, many and, for expanded clones, a class.

-	-	TRBV5-1	TRBJ2-7	TGCGCCAGCAGCCTTGGACACCAGCCCTACGAGCAGTACTTC	CASSLGHQPYEQYF
once	-	TRBV18	TRBJ2-3	TGTGCCAGCTCACCACCGTACGGGGGCGCGACAGATACGCAGTATTTT	CASSPPYGGATDTQYF
-	-	TRBV6-8	TRBJ1-5	TGTGCCAGCAAATGGGGCAGGGGAGGGATGGGCAATCAGCCCCAGCATTTT	CASKWGRGGMGNQPQHF
-	-	TRBV1	TRBJ2-3	TGCGCCAGCAGCCAAGGGCCAGCTAGCACAGATACGCAGTATTTT	CASSQGPASTDTQYF
once	-	TRBV5-1	TRBJ2-1	TGCGCCAGCAGCTTGGGAGTAACTAGGCGTGAGCAGTTCTTC	CASSLGVTRREQFF
-	-	TRBV19	TRBJ2-2	TGTGCCAGTAGTATATTAGTTGCCGGGGAGCTGTTTTTT	CASSILVAGELFF
few	-	TRBV11-3	TRBJ2-6	TGTGCCAGCATATGGGGGTCTGGGGCCAACGTCCTGACTTTC	CASIWGSGANVLTF
-	TRBD1	TRBV18	TRBJ2-4	TGTGCCAGCTCACCAATCGGGACAGGGACAGCGCTAGCCAAAAACATTCAGTACTTC	CASSPIGTGTALAKNIQYF
-	-	TRBV6-8	TRBJ1-3	TGTGCCAGCAGAGGACAGGGAAACACCATATATTTT	CASRGQGNTIYF
-	-	TRBV28	TRBJ2-5	TGTGCCAGCGGACAAATCCAAGAGACCCAGTACTTC	CASGQIQETQYF
few	-	TRBV4-1	TRBJ1-1	TGCGCCAGCAGCCAAGATTATTACACAATGGGGACTGAAGCTTTCTTT	CASSQDYYTMGTEAFF
few	TRBD1	TRBV19	TRBJ1-4	TGTGCCAGTAGTACAGGGGGGGAAAAACTGTTTTTT	CASSTGGEKLFF
-	TRBD1	TRBV19	TRBJ2-7	TGTGTCAGTAGTATAGACAGGGGAGGAGACGAGCAGTATTTC	CVSSIDRGGDEQYF
-	-	TRBV19	TRBJ2-1	TGTGCCAGTTCCCAAACCAATGAGCAGTTCTTC	CASSQTNEQFF
-	-	TRBV19	TRBJ2-5	TGTGCCAGTAGTATCGGTACAGGGATCCTGGAGACCCAGTACTTC	CASSIGTGILETQYF
-	TRBD1	TRBV10-3	TRBJ2-3	TGTGCCATCAGTGAGCTACTGACAGGGCGTAGCACAGATACGCAGTATTTT	CAISELLTGRSTDTQYF
-	-	TRBV10-3	TRBJ2-6	TGTGCCATCAGTGAGTCCCCAGGGGCCGACTCTGGGGCCAACGTCCTGACTTTC	CAISESPGADSGANVLTF
once	-	TRBV18	TRBJ1-1	TGTGCCAGCTCACCTAGTAGTTATGCCGGGAACACTGAAGCTTTCTTT	CASSPSSYAGNTEAFF
-	-	TRBV19	TRBJ1-5	TGTGCCAGTAGTATAGTCGGACAGTTAAATCAGCCCCAGCATTTT	CASSIVGQLNQPQHF
-	-	TRBV12-5	TRBJ1-4	TGTGCTAGTGGTTTGGGGACAGTTAATGAAAAACTGTTTTTT	CASGLGTVNEKLFF
-	-	TRBV19	TRBJ2-7	TGTGCCAGTAGTGTCCCGGGAGCCTACGAGCAGTACTTC	CASSVPGAYEQYF
-	-	TRBV19	TRBJ1-1	TGTGCCAGTAGTATGGGTCGACAGAACACTGAAGCTTTCTTT	CASSMGRQNTEAFF
few	-	TRBV14	TRBJ1-5	TGTGCCAGCAGCCAAGGAGGGGGACGCAATCAGCCCCAGCATTTT	CASSQGGGRNQPQHF
once	-	TRBV7-7	TRBJ2-1	TGTGCCAGCAGCTCTCCCCATACTAGCCTAAGCTCCTACAATGAGCAGTTCTTC	CASSSPHTSLSSYNEQFF
-	-	TRBV6-8	TRBJ1-3	TGTGCCAGCAGTTCTAGAAACCCCTCGGCTGGAAACACCATATATTTT	CASSSRNPSAGNTIYF
-	-	TRBV30	TRBJ1-3	TGTGCCTGGAGCCCCGACCCTGGCGGAAACACCATATATTTT	CAWSPDPGGNTIYF
-	-	TRBV30	TRBJ1-1	TGTGCCTGGAGTGTACCCCTCATGAACACTGAAGCTTTCTTT	CAWSVPLMNTEAFF
-	-	TRBV28	TRBJ1-3	TGTGCCAGCAGTTCGGACGGGACACTGGGAAACACCATATATTTT	CASSSDGTLGNTIYF
-	-	TRBV30	TRBJ1-2	TGTGCCTGGCGGACGAGCAGGAACTATGGCTACACCTTC	CAWRTSRNYGYTF
-	TRBD1	TRBV29-1	TRBJ2-3	TGCAGCGTTGAGCGACAGGGTACAGATACGCAGTATTTT	CSVERQGTDTQYF
-	-	TRBV18	TRBJ1-5	TGTGCCAGCTCACCCCGGACAAGCCAGCCCCAGCATTTT	CASSPRTSQPQHF
-	TRBD1	TRBV6-8	TRBJ1-1	TGTGCCAGCAGATCTCAGCCCACAGGGGATGCCACTGAAGCTTTCTTT	CASRSQPTGDATEAFF
-	-	TRBV6-8	TRBJ2-5	TGTGCCAGTAGCCGGGGACCGGGAGAGACCCAGTACTTC	CASSRGPGETQYF
-	-	TRBV11-3	TRBJ2-5	TGTGCCAGCAGCTTAGGGAATAAGGAGGAGACCCAGTACTTC	CASSLGNKEETQYF
-	TRBD2	TRBV5-1	TRBJ2-3	TGCGCCAGCAGCTTGGGACTAGCGGGGGATGCAGATACGCAGTATTTT	CASSLGLAGDADTQYF
-	TRBD1	TRBV14	TRBJ1-2	TGTGCCAGCAGCCCCTGGACAGGCTATGGCTACACCTTC	CASSPWTGYGYTF
-	-	TRBV7-5	TRBJ2-2	TGTGCCAGCAGCCCTGGGACTAGCGGGGGGACCGGGGAGCTGTTTTTT	CASSPGTSGGTGELFF
-	-	TRBV19	TRBJ2-3	TGTGCCAGTAGTATAACCCCCTTCCAGGATACGCAGTATTTT	CASSITPFQDTQYF
-	TRBD2	TRBV2	TRBJ2-5	TGTGCCAGCAGTGGGGGGGGAGAGACCCAGTACTTC	CASSGGGETQYF
-	-	TRBV6-8	TRBJ2-2	TGTGCCAGCAGTCCCAGGCCATCAGGGGTGGTCACCGGGGAGCTGTTTTTT	CASSPRPSGVVTGELFF
-	-	TRBV19	TRBJ1-5	TGTGCCAGTAGTATCCACGGGATAGATCAGCCCCAGCATTTT	CASSIHGIDQPQHF
few	TRBD1	TRBV12-5	TRBJ1-1	TGTGCTAGTGGTTTGATATCAACAGGGGACACTGAAGCTTTCTTT	CASGLISTGDTEAFF